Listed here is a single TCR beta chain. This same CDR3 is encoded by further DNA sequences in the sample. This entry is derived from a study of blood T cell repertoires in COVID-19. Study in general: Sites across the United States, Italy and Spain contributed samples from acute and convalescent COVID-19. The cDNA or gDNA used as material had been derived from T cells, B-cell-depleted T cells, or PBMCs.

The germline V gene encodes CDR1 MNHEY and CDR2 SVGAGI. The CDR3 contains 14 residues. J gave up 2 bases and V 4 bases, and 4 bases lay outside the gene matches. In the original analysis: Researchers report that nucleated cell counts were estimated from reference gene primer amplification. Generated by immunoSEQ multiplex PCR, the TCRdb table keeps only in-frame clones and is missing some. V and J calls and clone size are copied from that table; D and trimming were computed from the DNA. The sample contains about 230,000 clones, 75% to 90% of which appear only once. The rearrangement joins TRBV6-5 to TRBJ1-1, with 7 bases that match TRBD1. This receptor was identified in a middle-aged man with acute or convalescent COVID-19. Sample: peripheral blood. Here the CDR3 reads CASSSGQLNTEAFF. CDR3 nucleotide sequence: TGTGCCAGCAGTTCGGGACAGCTTAACACTGAAGCTTTCTTT.